These 3 T cell receptor beta chains share one sample of origin, sequenced in a study of spatial heterogeneity in lung cancer (dated by TCRdb to about 2019). The library was generated by 5' RACE. For sequencing, a NextSeq 500 was employed. TCRdb reran the public reads through fastp at Q25 and MiXCR, keeping productive beta chains. Rows merge per CDR3 protein into single entries with the most common DNA and genes. This sample comprises 850 to 1,000 distinct CDR3 sequences, roughly 12% of them detected only once. The top ten hold less than 40% of the sample. The time point tag for this specimen amounts to: sample taken at primary tumor resection. Without any cell sorting, TCR sequencing was performed on whole RNA extracted either from tumor and nontumor lung tissue or from cryopreserved PBMC samples. Sample: PBMCs, taken at surgery. The receptors here all came from a male donor with early-stage non-small cell lung cancer.

By share, this clonotype counts as large. The library was built for alpha chains, so this beta chain is an off-target read and its size means little. The chain employs TRBV6-5 and TRBJ2-5; 8 bases agree with TRBD2. The CDR3 runs to 15 residues. Germline loops: CDR1 MNHEY, CDR2 SVGAGI. Trimming removed 0 bases from V and 4 bases from J; junction bases left unmatched: 4. CDR3 loop: CASSYSGTRAETQYF. In nucleotides, the CDR3 is TGTGCCAGCAGTTACTCCGGGACTAGAGCAGAGACCCAGTACTTC.

This clonotype showed up just a few times. A library prepared for alpha chains yielded this beta chain as an off-target read; its size is of little meaning. The chain joins TRBV27 to TRBJ2-5, with D perhaps TRBD2 (6 bases). CDR3 size: 15 residues. Trimming shortened V by 6 bases and J by 1 base, and 15 bases separated the two germline ends. Germline values: CDR1 MNHEY, CDR2 SMNVEV (reference sequence). The CDR3 DNA is TGTGCCAGCAGCAAGGGACTTCCGCCCCAAGAGACCCAGTACTTC. Translating gives CASSKGLPPQETQYF.

In its sample, this clonotype ranks as medium-sized. This beta chain is an unintended read in a library built for alpha chains; its size means little. The chain employs TRBV29-1 and TRBJ1-6; D gene uncertain. There are 15 residues in the CDR3. Germline V lookup: CDR1 SQVTM, CDR2 ANQGSEA. The V end was cut by 4 bases, the J end by 8 bases, with 18 bases between. The CDR3 DNA is TGCAGCGTTGTAGTAGAGTCTCCTGGGGATTCACCCCTCCACTTT. Translation gives CSVVVESPGDSPLHF.